This TCR beta chain comes out of a study of metastatic and nonmetastatic thyroid tumors. Study-wide findings and caveats: It was reportedly found that TCR beta diversity was significantly higher in malignant thyroid tumors than in benign nodules, a difference seen in both blood and tumor samples.

TCRdb re-clonotyped the PCR reads through MiXCR. The data hold under 20,000 clones, with around 28% observed a single time. None of the patients had undergone any treatment ahead of thyroid surgery. Germline V gene sequence: CDR1 MNHNY, CDR2 SVGAGI (reference sequence). J gave up 1 base and V 2 bases, and 8 bases lay outside the gene matches. The CDR3 is 17 residues long. In the case of this clone: Its specificity is unknown.

V and J are TRBV6-6 and TRBJ2-1; 7 nucleotides agree with TRBD2. Sequenced sample: tumor tissue. The clonotype comes from a male donor with papillary thyroid cancer or a benign thyroid nodule (not recorded which). Some clones in this sample may be carry-over from other donors' samples. The CDR3 DNA reads TGTGCCAGCAGTTACAGGGCTAGCGGATATTCCTACAATGAGCAGTTCTTC. Residues: CASSYRASGYSYNEQFF.